Presented here are 9 T cell receptor beta chains from one specimen sequenced in a study of T cell responses to AZD1222 COVID-19 vaccine. Some clones are missing from TCRdb's copy, which holds only in-frame ones; the method was immunoSEQ multiplex PCR. There are 75,000 to 100,000 clones in the sample; 85% to 95% occur only once, and roughly 12% lies in the top ten. This material consisted of peripheral blood, taken on day 0 of AZD1222 vaccination. These TCRs come from an adult in good health.

The chain uses TRBV7-9 and TRBJ2-5; tentatively, D is TRBD1 (5 bases). V was cut by 1 base and J by 0 bases, with 6 bases left in between. The germline V gene has CDR1 SEHNR and CDR2 FQNEAQ (reference sequence). The CDR3 has 14 residues. CDR3 region: CASSLEGYQETQYF. The CDR3 DNA reads as TGTGCCAGCAGCTTAGAGGGGTACCAAGAGACCCAGTACTTC.

The chain couples TRBV4-3 to TRBJ2-4, with D perhaps TRBD1 or TRBD2 (6 bases each). V was trimmed by 2 bases and J by 1 base, leaving 27 bases between them. Looked up from germline, CDR1 is LGHNA and CDR2 is YSLEER. The CDR3 is made up of 21 amino acids. The CDR3 loop is CASSQPTYTGGPNQAKNIQYF. The CDR3 DNA sequence: TGCGCCAGCAGCCAACCGACTTACACTGGGGGGCCGAACCAGGCCAAAAACATTCAGTACTTC.

The chain's CDR3 is CSASRSFAYEQYF. In nucleotides, the CDR3 is TGCAGTGCTAGTCGGTCCTTTGCTTACGAGCAGTACTTC. The rearrangement links TRBV20-1 to TRBJ2-7; D is undetermined. CDR1 and CDR2 from the germline V gene are DFQATT and SNEGSKA (reference sequence). V shed 3 bases and J shed 4 bases, with 13 bases lying between them. The CDR3 sequence is 13 residues long.

The chain combines TRBV12-5 with TRBJ2-5; possible D gene TRBD1, 5 bases. CDR1 LGHNT and CDR2 FRNRAP come from the germline V gene. Between the trimmed V and J ends, which lost 6 bases and 2 bases, there was a span of 10 bases. The CDR3 covers 13 residues. The CDR3 here is CASGLPGQETQYF. CDR3 sequence (DNA): TGTGCTAGTGGCTTACCAGGGCAAGAGACCCAGTACTTC.

CDR3 in amino acids: CASSYPSGLGIGTGELFF. The CDR3 DNA sequence: TGTGCCAGCAGTTACCCGTCGGGTCTTGGAATTGGGACCGGGGAGCTGTTTTTT. The chain uses TRBV6-2 or TRBV6-3 and TRBJ2-2; D is unclear. There are 18 residues in the CDR3. The germline V gene has CDR1 MNHEY and CDR2 SVGEGT. V was cut by 2 bases and J by 5 bases, with 21 bases left in between.

This clone turned up a few times. The genes are TRBV27 and TRBJ2-1; 11 positions agree with TRBD2. Germline assignment: CDR1 MNHEY and CDR2 SMNVEV (reference sequence). V shed 5 bases and J 0 bases; nucleotides not matched to a gene: 12. The CDR3 is 19 amino acids. The CDR3 is CASSLLPGTSGSSYNEQFF. The CDR3 DNA reads as TGTGCCAGCAGTCTTCTCCCCGGGACTAGCGGATCCTCCTACAATGAGCAGTTCTTC.

J is TRBJ1-5 and V is TRBV11-2, with 7 bases identical to TRBD1. The V segment lost 4 bases and the J segment 1 base; nucleotides outside the gene matches: 4. Germline V gene sequence: CDR1 SGHAT, CDR2 FQNNGV. The CDR3 consists of 15 residues. CDR3 in amino acids: CASSSGGLSNQPQHF. In nucleotides, the CDR3 is TGTGCCAGCAGCTCAGGGGGTCTCAGCAATCAGCCCCAGCATTTT.

The sample holds one count of this clone. This chain links TRBV6-5 with TRBJ1-5; 7 bases map to TRBD1. This CDR3 is built from 14 residues. Germline CDR1 reads MNHEY; CDR2 reads SVGAGI. Trimming removed 5 bases from V and 5 bases from J; junction bases left unmatched: 6. The CDR3 protein is CASSKTGYDQPQHF. CDR3 nucleotide sequence: TGTGCCAGCAGTAAGACAGGGTACGATCAGCCCCAGCATTTT.

In DNA, the CDR3 is TGTGCCAGCAGCGTATGGGGGGGCAATGAGCAGTTCTTC. Its protein is CASSVWGGNEQFF. V usage is TRBV9 and J usage is TRBJ2-1, with 7 bases matching TRBD2. Germline V gives CDR1 SGDLS, CDR2 YYNGEE. CDR3 length: 13 residues. The trim removed 1 base at V and 6 bases at J, leaving 1 base unmatched.